Listed here is a single T cell receptor beta chain. Antigen: not known. Sequencing used immunoSEQ multiplex PCR; TCRdb keeps in-frame clones, though not all of them. This table holds about 64,000 clones, 98% found once. This sample is part of a study of Tregs in tolerant kidney transplant recipients. Study-wide points: Antigen-driven expansion was suggested because donor-specific Tregs expanded more than all Tregs in tolerant patients.

The CDR3 loop spans 15 amino acids. Germline lookup yields CDR1 SGHRS and CDR2 YFSETQ. J gave up 3 bases and V 0 bases, and 5 bases lay outside the gene matches. The receptor comes from a human donor who received a combined kidney and bone marrow transplant. The sample in question was Tregs from blood, obtained before the transplant. The rearrangement joins TRBV5-1 to TRBJ2-7; 8 nucleotides agree with TRBD2. The CDR3 loop reads CASSLVQAGGYEQYF. The CDR3 DNA reads TGCGCCAGCAGCTTGGTTCAGGCGGGAGGCTACGAGCAGTACTTC.